This T cell receptor beta chain was sequenced during a study of esophageal squamous cell carcinoma under preoperative chemotherapy. In the study overall: Both tumor-infiltrating lymphocytes and peripheral blood T cells were profiled.

Using its own MiXCR run on the PCR reads, TCRdb lists one record per CDR3 protein. The table records about 20,000 distinct CDR3 sequences, approximately 44% of them present only once. Study results and caveats: After paclitaxel-nedaplatin, abundant clones were more likely to contract than amplify. Peripheral T cells showed a significant TCR diversity increase after chemotherapy, unlike tumor-infiltrating lymphocytes.

About this clonotype itself: Its antigen is unidentified.

This CDR3 contains 12 residues. Trimming pared 0 bases from V and 11 bases from J, leaving 10 bases between. Time point of the sample: after preoperative PTX-NDP chemotherapy. Paclitaxel-nedaplatin chemotherapy was given to patients ahead of their surgery. The J gene is TRBJ2-5, the V gene TRBV12-3 or TRBV12-4; D is perhaps TRBD2 (5 bases). Sampling was carried out from a patient given preoperative chemotherapy. This TCR was recovered from a human donor with esophageal squamous cell carcinoma. The donor label of this sample is uncertain. In DNA, the CDR3 is TGTGCCAGCAGTTTAGCGCAGAGGGAGCAGTACTTC. It translates to CASSLAQREQYF.